The 15 T cell receptor beta chains listed next were all sequenced from one sample in a study of vaccination and CD4 T cells after COVID-19. The treatment was: approximately 10-day PBMC culture with coronavirus spike peptide pools or control peptides (ViraFEST assay). These receptors are not linked to any known antigen. Once obtained from cultured CD4+ T cells, the DNA was sequenced using the Oncomine TCR Beta short-read assay. MiXCR, applied by TCRdb to the PCR reads, yields one record per CDR3 protein. The data hold just over 20,000 distinct CDR3 sequences, with around 62% observed a single time. Source: CD4+ T cells from blood, cultured in vitro, taken before SARS-CoV-2 vaccination. These receptors all stem from a human donor who received a COVID-19 vaccine.

The genes are TRBV30 and TRBJ2-2; perhaps TRBD2 as D (6 bases). V was shortened by 4 bases and J by 5 bases, with 20 bases between the two germline ends. This CDR3 spans 16 amino acids. The V gene's germline CDR1 is GTSNPN and CDR2 SVGIG (reference sequence). The CDR3 bases are TGTGCCTGGAAAAAAGGAGGGCAGGGTGAGACCGGGGAGCTGTTTTTT. As protein: CAWKKGGQGETGELFF.

The sample holds a few counts of this clonotype. This sequence joins TRBV6-5 and TRBJ2-5, with D possibly being TRBD2 (6 bases). This CDR3 region has 14 residues. Germline CDR1 reads MNHEY; CDR2 reads SVGAGI. V was trimmed by 0 bases and J by 2 bases, leaving 7 bases between them. CDR3 nucleotides: TGTGCCAGCAGTTACTCTCGGGGGCAAGAGACCCAGTACTTC. Translation gives CASSYSRGQETQYF.

V usage is TRBV20-1 and J usage is TRBJ2-4; 11 bases agree with TRBD2. J lost 4 bases, V lost 0 bases, and 5 bases had no gene match. The CDR3 spans 16 residues. Germline V gives CDR1 DFQATT, CDR2 SNEGSKA (reference sequence). DNA for the CDR3: TGCAGTGCTAGAGATCCCCTAGCGGGAGGAAAAAACATTCAGTACTTC. Amino acids: CSARDPLAGGKNIQYF.

This chain links TRBV20-1 with TRBJ1-2; possibly TRBD1 for D (6 bases). The CDR3 is 13 amino acids. The germline gives CDR1 DFQATT, CDR2 SNEGSKA (reference sequence). Trimming took off 5 bases at V and 4 bases at J, with 14 bases between the two ends. CDR3 DNA: TGCAGTGCTCCCGGACAGAAGGGCTATGGCTACACCTTC. This gives the protein CSAPGQKGYGYTF.

The chain employs TRBV12-3 or TRBV12-4 and TRBJ1-2; 10 bases fit TRBD1. The CDR3 has 13 amino acids. The V gene end was trimmed by 5 bases and the J gene end by 6 bases; junction bases not matched to a gene: 3. As DNA, the CDR3 is TGTGCCAGCAGTCGACAGGGGGCGGATGGCTACACCTTC. Encoded protein: CASSRQGADGYTF.

This chain links TRBV19 with TRBJ2-2; D is tentatively TRBD1 or TRBD2 (6 bases each). Germline V CDR1 and CDR2: LNHDA, SQIVND (reference sequence). The CDR3 is made up of 17 amino acids. V gave up 6 bases and J gave up 2 bases, with 19 bases separating them. The chain's CDR3 is CASRTALGGPNTGELFF. The CDR3 region has the DNA TGTGCCAGTAGAACTGCCCTCGGGGGCCCTAACACCGGGGAGCTGTTTTTT.

The V and J genes are TRBV7-2 and TRBJ2-7, with 11 bases that match TRBD2. Unmatched junction bases numbered 13, after V lost 5 bases and J lost 7 bases. The CDR3 contains 16 residues. The germline CDR1 and CDR2 sequences are SGHTA and FQGNSA. CDR3 nucleotides: TGTGCCAGCAGCACCCTTATAGCGGGGGGGAGGAGGGAGCAGTACTTC. Translation: CASSTLIAGGRREQYF.

The chain has TRBV20-1 and TRBJ2-2, with 12 bases lining up with TRBD2. CDR1 and CDR2 (germline): DFQATT, SNEGSKA (reference sequence). The CDR3 is 17 amino acids. Losses at the gene ends were 6 bases for V and 0 bases for J; bases not matched to a gene: 8. CDR3 in DNA: TGCAGTGCGGAGAGACTAGCGGGGGACGCGAACACCGGGGAGCTGTTTTTT. Translation gives CSAERLAGDANTGELFF.

This chain uses TRBV7-6 with TRBJ2-5, with 8 positions matching TRBD1. Germline-derived CDR1 and CDR2 are SGHVS and FNYEAQ. V trimming: 1 base; J trimming: 0 bases; junction bases outside the gene matches: 4. This CDR3 comprises 16 residues. CDR3 DNA sequence: TGTGCCAGCAGCTTAGGCGGACAGGGTTACCAAGAGACCCAGTACTTC. Its protein product is CASSLGGQGYQETQYF.

This clonotype has more than one count but fewer than ten. The rearrangement links TRBV27 to TRBJ2-2, with 14 positions matching TRBD2. The germline V gene has CDR1 MNHEY and CDR2 SMNVEV (reference sequence). Trimming took 5 bases from V and 0 from J; bases not matched to a gene: 8. The CDR3 is 19 residues long. CDR3 amino acids: CASSRRLAGGPTNTGELFF. The CDR3 nucleotides are TGTGCCAGCAGTCGACGACTAGCGGGGGGGCCGACGAACACCGGGGAGCTGTTTTTT.

This chain joins TRBV5-4 and TRBJ2-7; possibly TRBD1 or TRBD2 for D (7 bases each). Germline V gene sequence: CDR1 SGHNT, CDR2 YYREEE (reference sequence). The CDR3 is made up of 14 amino acids. The V end was cut by 3 bases, the J end by 3 bases, with 13 bases between. CDR3 DNA: TGTGCCAGCAGCTGGGAGGGGGCAGGCTACGAGCAGTACTTC. Protein product: CASSWEGAGYEQYF.

The chain couples TRBV18 to TRBJ1-5; no reliable D call. The germline CDR1 and CDR2 sequences are KGHSH and LQKENI. The length of the CDR3 is 13 residues. V shed 4 bases and J shed 7 bases, with 11 bases lying between them. The CDR3 region is CASSQKQDQPQHF. CDR3 DNA: TGTGCCAGCTCACAAAAACAAGACCAGCCCCAGCATTTT. Full variable domain (remainder filled in from reference TRBV18 and TRBJ1-5): NAGVMQNPRHLVRRRGQEARLRCSPMKGHSHVYWYRQLPEEGLKFMVYLQKENIIDESGMPKERFSAEFPKEGPSILRIQQVVRGDSAAYFCASSQKQDQPQHFGDGTRLSIL.

This sequence joins TRBV19 and TRBJ1-4; 9 bases align to TRBD1. V lost 6 bases to trimming and J lost 5 bases; unmatched junction nucleotides: 1. The CDR3 length is 13 residues. Germline-derived CDR1 and CDR2 are LNHDA and SQIVND (reference sequence). CDR3 loop: CASRDRGNEKLFF. For the CDR3, the DNA is TGTGCCAGTAGGGACAGGGGAAATGAAAAACTGTTTTTT.

The chain employs TRBV20-1 and TRBJ2-3; D is unresolved. The V gene's germline CDR1 is DFQATT and CDR2 SNEGSKA (reference sequence). V lost 3 bases to trimming and J lost 1 base, with 5 bases between them. The CDR3 is 12 residues long. The CDR3 sequence: CSASTRTDTQYF. CDR3 bases: TGCAGTGCTAGTACTCGCACAGATACGCAGTATTTT.

This clonotype appeared once. The CDR3 sequence is CASSLDGSPLSGANVLTF. The CDR3 DNA follows: TGCGCCAGCAGCTTGGATGGCAGCCCCCTCTCCGGGGCCAACGTCCTGACTTTC. This sequence joins TRBV5-1 and TRBJ2-6; D remains ambiguous. The ends were cut back, 0 bases at V and 4 bases at J, with 17 bases in the middle. The germline V gene has CDR1 SGHRS and CDR2 YFSETQ. The CDR3 loop spans 18 amino acids. The full variable domain, its missing parts supplied by reference TRBV5-1 and TRBJ2-6, is KAGVTQTPRYLIKTRGQQVTLSCSPISGHRSVSWYQQTPGQGLQFLFEYFSETQRNKGNFPGRFSGRQFSNSRSEMNVSTLELGDSALYLCASSLDGSPLSGANVLTFGAGSRLTVL.